This T cell receptor beta chain derives from a study of cytomegalovirus exposure and HLA in healthy donors (dated 2017 in TCRdb). For the wider study: An earlier analysis of several hundred of the donors reported 276 Gb of sequence data and around 110 million unique TCR beta sequences obtained from 150 million to 200 million T cells. An early release that covered roughly 600 HLA-typed donors contained approximately 300 gigabases of sequencing data and roughly 84 million unique TCR sequences. The genetic ancestry cluster associated with self-reported Caucasian donors included roughly 84% of the 398 genotyped donors. The study was designed to test whether signatures of past pathogen exposure could be identified by cataloging public T cell receptors. The study used immunosequencing to profile the T cell repertoires of more than 650 subjects and linked those repertoires to cytomegalovirus serostatus. Along with the roughly 710-subject first cohort, a separate validation cohort of 120 different subjects was used. To predict cytomegalovirus infection status, the study brought together high-throughput TCR immunosequencing, statistical association of individual TCRs with disease status, and machine learning. In a later analysis, previously published TCR beta repertoires from several hundred donors were re-analyzed and high-resolution HLA genotyping was added so that TCR occurrence patterns could be studied. Rather than using new phenotypic data, the later analysis identified candidate immune exposures from TCR beta sequences and from how often those sequences occurred across donors. An earlier analysis of 587 of the donors used high-throughput TCR beta sequencing to judge whether each TCR beta V gene segment behaved as functional or pseudogenic. Donor age, sex, ethnicity and CMV serostatus were compiled together with the repertoire data. In a later genetic analysis, genome-wide SNP genotypes for about 65% of the roughly 700 donors were used, and that subset was treated as a discovery cohort. Every discovery cohort repertoire had been produced on one sequencing platform. Both class I and class II loci were covered by HLA typing, at four-digit resolution. The number of donors typed differed by locus, with about 629-630 for A, B, C, DRB1 and DQB1, around 500 for DQA1, approximately 580 for DPA1, and under 490 for DPB1. Because of strong linkage in the cohort, roughly five DR-DQ haplotypes were treated as single units for association and clustering. Among some 410 genotyped donors of the cohort, an average of approximately 230,000 unique TCR beta nucleotide sequences were sequenced per donor, around 20% of them non-productive. On the study overall, not on this receptor specifically: The only immune exposure information available for the cohort was CMV serostatus. A later analysis found that HLA-associated TCR beta chains were more clonally expanded and had lower generation probabilities than equally common non-associated chains. Because HLA typing was unavailable for some donors at each locus, only the typed subset was used in association tests. A later analysis found that TCR association rates varied across HLA loci, with DRB1 alleles showing the most associated TCRs and HLA-C alleles the fewest. V-gene and J-gene trimming of TCR beta chains was associated with a missense DCLRE1C variant in a later genetic analysis, and the association was replicated in an independent cohort. Assigning TCR associations to individual alleles was difficult when HLA alleles, especially DR and DQ, strongly co-occurred. The presence/absence analyses assumed that sequencing depth was roughly uniform across donors, and that assumption may not be true. In an earlier analysis of some 500 of the donors, most TCR beta V segments appeared in productive rearrangements about 87% or about 30% of the time, broadly matching IMGT annotations. The sequencing pipeline was judged likely to have produced a cluster of highly shared sequence variants as a technical artifact. Because the 87-base-pair reads could not distinguish some IMGT-functional V segments, including TRBV6-2 and TRBV6-3, those segments were excluded. Because counts were too low, roughly 17 rarely observed V segments, including chromosome 9 orphons, were left out of the earlier analysis of some 600 of the donors. Most TCR sequences were seen in very few donors, while some public TCRs were found in many individuals. Compared with the roughly 670-donor mean, donors in an Asian-associated ancestry cluster had fewer N-insertions in productive TCRs, according to a later genetic analysis. The cohort was sequenced for TCR beta chains only, and without alpha or paired-chain data the features that could be detected were limited. Three of the identified cytomegalovirus-associated TCR beta chains were confirmed in vitro to be specific for cytomegalovirus antigens. The study listed approximately 150 TCR beta chains as associated with cytomegalovirus. According to a later analysis, most CMV-associated TCR beta chains appeared to be HLA-restricted, and the HLA associations seemed to be driven largely by CMV exposure. Correlated functional status among segregating V segments might reflect linkage disequilibrium, but an unknown experimental factor could not be ruled out. The classifier was reported to diagnose cytomegalovirus status with high specificity and sensitivity in both the original and validation cohorts. A later analysis reported that several top co-occurrence clusters appeared linked to parvovirus B19, influenza, CMV and Epstein-Barr virus. A further reported finding was that TCR beta sequences accurately predicted the HLA-A and HLA-B alleles for most subjects in the first cohort. Specific HLA alleles were associated with roughly 17,000 TCR beta sequences at a false discovery rate of 0.05 in a later analysis. The authors suggested that the approach could potentially be generalized to other disease states and immunological phenotypes.

The library was obtained by the immunoSEQ multiplex PCR assay. For the multiplex PCR, a mixture combining 60 forward primers for TCR Vbeta segments and 13 reverse primers for TCR Jbeta segments was used. A multiplex PCR assay on genomic DNA amplified the CDR3 region of rearranged TCR beta genes. The Illumina HiSeq System was used to sequence the amplified TCR beta libraries as 87-base-pair reads. The authors' analysis ran thus. A later analysis tallied 75 million to 95 million unique TCR beta chains across the 650 to 750 repertoires, and around 10 million of those chains were shared by two or more donors. A nearest-neighbor algorithm error-corrected the raw reads and collapsed the reads into unique sequences, merging closely related sequences to remove PCR and sequencing errors. V, D and J gene segments were assigned by aligning CDR3 sequences to IMGT reference sequences. For a sequence to be retained, a match of at least six nucleotides to both a V gene segment and a J gene segment was required. A rearrangement counted as productive if the CDR3 had no stop codons and remained in frame with V and J, and every other rearrangement counted as non-productive. Following IMGT convention, CDR3 was defined as the stretch from the second conserved V-encoded cysteine to the conserved J-encoded phenylalanine. The earlier analysis of around 640 of the donors excluded sequences that lacked an unambiguous match to a single V gene segment. An earlier analysis of several hundred of the donors called V segments functional above 56.7% productive rearrangements and segregating when the between-donor standard deviation exceeded 5%. A statistical classification framework was built to diagnose cytomegalovirus status from the catalog of TCR beta chain sequences. In a later analysis, TCR nucleotide sequences were compared against IMGT/GENE-DB human TR gene sequences so that V and J genes could be assigned. Using the TCRdist pipeline, a later analysis assigned CDR3 sequences along with most-parsimonious VDJ recombination scenarios. A later analysis defined each TCR beta chain by its CDR3 amino acid sequence plus V-gene family, and excluded reads lacking a unique V-gene family. As a way to deal with suspected cross-contamination and a sequencing artifact, a later analysis dropped approximately 590 nucleotide sequences that were highly shared and had low generation probability. A later analysis calculated a clonal expansion index for each public chain from normalized within-repertoire ranks of inferred template counts. In a later analysis, generation probabilities were computed with a VDJ recombination model fitted to out-of-frame rearrangements, and the resulting probabilities were checked against IGoR. A later analysis scored TCR-TCR, TCR-HLA and TCR-CMV co-occurrence with hypergeometric tests, applying a repertoire-size bias correction to TCR pairs. False discovery rates were estimated in a later analysis by permuting HLA or CMV assignments 20 times. In a later analysis, co-occurring TCRs were grouped with DBSCAN, and TCRdist sequence similarity was added when clustering was performed within HLA-allele-positive subsets. Repertoires with fewer than 30,000 or more than 120,000 public chains, plus five repertoires with anomalous nucleotide sharing, were excluded from co-occurrence clustering. Imported from immuneACCESS, the table was reduced by TCRdb to in-frame sequences with V and J called. These copies leave out some clones; in studies compared against another copy, an unresolved V gene accounts for under half, and the cause of the remainder is not known. V, J and clone size are those of that table, while D and trimming were read from the DNA. In all, the sample holds about 190,000 clones, and roughly 77% of those were seen once. The top ten clones comprise about 3.1% of the sample.

CDR1 and CDR2 (SGHDN, FVKESK) derive from the germline V gene. The CDR3 sequence holds 14 residues, the cysteine and phenylalanine included. Only the CDR3 DNA is retained, 42 bases long and in frame from the first base. Trimmed from V: 1 base; trimmed from J: 4 bases; junction bases lacking a gene match: 1. The cohort comprised 550 to 700 healthy bone marrow donors. At the time of sampling, all cohort members were nominally healthy, though unrecorded immune exposures were likely present. The donor was CMV seropositive and belonged to the group of about 290 seropositive cohort members. A peripheral blood sample was collected from each donor, and TCR beta sequencing was performed on peripheral blood mononuclear cells. Genomic DNA extraction from the blood cell samples was performed with the Qiagen DNeasy Blood Extraction Kit. A remark on this clone: Its antigen remains undetermined. The record has no base qualities; no much larger clone is one base away.

The sequenced sample was PBMCs. The source is a woman aged 25 to 45 in good health and CMV-seropositive. The chain links TRBV14 with TRBJ1-2; 9 middle bases align to TRBD1. The nucleotides are TGTGCCAGCAGCCAAGGGGACAGGGCCTATGGCTACACCTTC. The translation is CASSQGDRAYGYTF.